This entry lists 25 T cell receptor beta chains sequenced from one sample in a study of blood T cell repertoires in COVID-19. Here immunoSEQ multiplex PCR was the method, and the copy in TCRdb shows in-frame clones only, minus some. The sample consists of 140,000 to 150,000 clones, 87% of them appearing once. The sequenced sample consisted of peripheral blood. The receptor source for this set is a woman between 50 and 59 years old with acute or convalescent COVID-19.

V usage is TRBV6-5 and J usage is TRBJ2-1; TRBD2 matches at 14 bases. CDR3 length: 14 amino acids. CDR1 is MNHEY, CDR2 SVGAGI, per germline. V shed 5 bases, J shed 9 bases, and the junction held 3 bases outside the gene matches. For the CDR3, the DNA is TGTGCCAGCAGTAAGACTAGCGGGAGGGGTGAGCAGTTCTTC. Encoded protein: CASSKTSGRGEQFF.

This clone was seen more than once but under ten times. This chain connects TRBV11-2 to TRBJ2-7; D ambiguous. This CDR3 region has 13 residues. Germline CDR1 is SGHAT and CDR2 is FQNNGV. The V end was cut by 5 bases, the J end by 4 bases, with 12 bases between. The CDR3 nucleotides are TGTGCCAGCAGCCGTCTCGCGCGGTACGAGCAGTACTTC. It yields the protein CASSRLARYEQYF.

The gene calls are TRBV6-5 and TRBJ1-2; 9 bases match TRBD1. CDR3 size: 13 residues. Per the germline V gene, CDR1 is MNHEY and CDR2 is SVGAGI. V lost 7 bases, J lost 8 bases, and 8 bases stayed unmatched. The CDR3 protein is CASIGQGLPGYTF. For the CDR3, the DNA is TGTGCCAGCATAGGACAGGGGCTTCCCGGCTACACCTTC.

The rearrangement links TRBV3-1 (or the pseudogene TRBV3-2) to TRBJ2-3, with D perhaps TRBD1 (5 bases). V lost 1 base and J 1 base, leaving 12 bases between the germline ends. The CDR3 contains 16 residues. Looked up from germline, CDR1 is LGHDT and CDR2 is YNNKEL (reference sequence). In DNA form, the CDR3 reads TGTGCCAGCAGCCAAGGCCCAGGGCGCGGCACAGATACGCAGTATTTT. It codes for CASSQGPGRGTDTQYF.

The table lists this clone with a count of one. V and J are TRBV7-7 and TRBJ1-3; TRBD1 matches at 7 bases. This CDR3 is 15 amino acids long. CDR1 and CDR2 from the germline V gene are SSHAT and FNYEAQ (reference sequence). Trimming at V came to 3 bases and at J to 3 bases, leaving 5 bases not matched to a gene. The DNA of the CDR3 is TGTGCCAGCAGCTTCGGGACAGATATTGGAAACACCATATATTTT. It encodes CASSFGTDIGNTIYF.

This clone was seen once. The chain recombines TRBV12-5 with TRBJ2-5, with 7 bases fitting TRBD2. The CDR3 spans 15 residues. Germline lookup yields CDR1 LGHNT and CDR2 FRNRAP. J gave up 5 bases and V 4 bases, and 10 bases lay outside the gene matches. CDR3 DNA: TGTGCTAGTGGTTGGGGGGGGAACCCTCCTGAGACCCAGTACTTC. Translated, it gives CASGWGGNPPETQYF.

This clone was counted a single time. CDR3 in amino acids: CASSLNPAAEQFF. The CDR3 bases are TGTGCCAGCAGCTTAAACCCAGCGGCTGAGCAGTTCTTC. This rearrangement joins TRBV7-9 to TRBJ2-1; tentatively, D is TRBD2 (5 bases). The CDR3 is 13 amino acids. With 2 bases removed from V and 9 bases from J, the gap between germline ends came to 11 bases. CDR1 and CDR2 (germline): SEHNR, FQNEAQ (reference sequence).

This clone turned up a few times. This chain connects TRBV15 to TRBJ2-7; the match to TRBD1 covers 10 bases. The J segment lost 2 bases and the V segment lost 7 bases, leaving 5 bases of the junction unmatched. CDR1 and CDR2 (germline): LNHNV, YYDKDF (reference sequence). The CDR3 is 14 residues long. Written as DNA, the CDR3 is TGTGCCACCACCCGGGACAGGGGCCCCTACGAGCAGTACTTC. It codes for CATTRDRGPYEQYF.

A few counts support this clone. This chain links TRBV6-5 with TRBJ1-6; 7 bases are shared with TRBD1. The CDR3 extends over 13 amino acids. Germline V gene data show CDR1 as MNHEY and CDR2 as SVGAGI. V was pared by 6 bases and J by 10 bases, with 6 bases of the junction left unmatched. This chain's CDR3 is CASRTGLGSPLHF. DNA of the CDR3: TGTGCCAGCAGGACAGGGCTAGGATCACCCCTCCACTTT.

The chain joins TRBV27 to TRBJ1-2; 8 bases map to TRBD1. The CDR3 contains 14 residues. The V segment lost 7 bases and the J segment 4 bases; nucleotides outside the gene matches: 8. The germline V gene has CDR1 MNHEY and CDR2 SMNVEV (reference sequence). The CDR3 DNA reads TGTGCCAGCACCCCGGCAGGGGGCTCCTATGGCTACACCTTC. Encoded protein: CASTPAGGSYGYTF.

V and J are TRBV25-1 and TRBJ1-3; no clear D. From germline, CDR1 is MGHDK and CDR2 SYGVNS. V was trimmed by 2 bases and J by 0 bases, leaving 11 bases between them. This CDR3 is 16 amino acids long. CDR3 sequence: CASSETTGYSGNTIYF. As DNA, the CDR3 is TGTGCCAGCAGTGAAACAACGGGATACTCTGGAAACACCATATATTTT.

V gene TRBV19 combines with J gene TRBJ2-3; no firm D call. Per germline, CDR1 LNHDA and CDR2 SQIVND (reference sequence). The germline V and J ends were trimmed by 5 bases and 2 bases, with 8 bases remaining between them. This CDR3 region has 13 residues. The CDR3 region is CASSRVTTDTQYF. DNA for the CDR3: TGTGCCAGTAGTCGCGTAACCACAGATACGCAGTATTTT.

The chain has TRBV7-9 and TRBJ1-2; 12 nucleotides agree with TRBD1. CDR1 SEHNR and CDR2 FQNEAQ come from the germline V gene (reference sequence). The J segment lost 3 bases and the V segment lost 1 base, leaving 9 bases of the junction unmatched. CDR3 size: 18 residues. In DNA, the CDR3 is TGTGCCAGCAGCTTAGGCGGTGGGACAGGGGGCAGTGACTATGGCTACACCTTC. Translating it yields CASSLGGGTGGSDYGYTF.

This chain joins TRBV5-1 and TRBJ2-5, with 10 bases aligning to TRBD2. The CDR3 spans 13 residues. Trimming cost V 3 bases and J 4 bases; bases outside gene matches: 0. The germline gives CDR1 SGHRS, CDR2 YFSETQ. CDR3 DNA: TGCGCCAGCAGCTGGACTAGCGGAGAGACCCAGTACTTC. Protein: CASSWTSGETQYF.

The chain uses TRBV5-4 and TRBJ1-4; 9 bases map to TRBD1. The length of the CDR3 is 15 residues. V trimming: 0 bases; J trimming: 6 bases; junction bases outside the gene matches: 3. The germline CDR1 and CDR2 sequences are SGHNT and YYREEE (reference sequence). The CDR3 region is CASSLGGQGDEKLFF. The CDR3 bases are TGTGCCAGCAGCTTGGGGGGACAGGGAGATGAAAAACTGTTTTTT.

This rearrangement joins TRBV7-2 to TRBJ2-3; TRBD2 matches at 9 bases. Per germline, CDR1 SGHTA and CDR2 FQGNSA. Trimming took 1 base from V and 1 from J; bases not matched to a gene: 3. CDR3 length: 16 residues. The CDR3 spells CASSLGAGGGTDTQYF. The CDR3 nucleotides are TGTGCCAGCAGCTTAGGTGCGGGAGGGGGCACAGATACGCAGTATTTT.

This sequence joins TRBV29-1 and TRBJ1-2; unclear D gene. The CDR3 runs 14 residues. V was clipped by 2 bases and J by 0 bases, with 10 bases between them. Looked up from germline, CDR1 is SQVTM and CDR2 is ANQGSEA. For the CDR3, the DNA is TGCAGCGTTGAATACACCGATGCTAACTATGGCTACACCTTC. Translated, it gives CSVEYTDANYGYTF.

This chain uses TRBV5-1 with TRBJ1-3; D perhaps matches TRBD1 (5 bases). This CDR3 comprises 13 residues. Trimming pared 1 base from V and 3 bases from J, leaving 5 bases between. From germline, CDR1 is SGHRS and CDR2 YFSETQ. The chain's CDR3 is CASSLRGGNTIYF. The CDR3 nucleotides read TGCGCCAGCAGCTTGAGGGGTGGAAACACCATATATTTT.

This sequence joins TRBV19 and TRBJ1-3; 7 bases agree with TRBD1. The ends lost 3 bases at V and 0 bases at J; junction bases unmatched: 2. This CDR3 contains 15 residues. Germline V gene data show CDR1 as LNHDA and CDR2 as SQIVND (reference sequence). The CDR3 sequence: CASSIRDSSGNTIYF. The DNA for the CDR3 is TGTGCCAGTAGTATCCGGGACAGCTCTGGAAACACCATATATTTT.

This chain connects TRBV24-1 to TRBJ2-3, with D perhaps matching TRBD2 (5 bases). The CDR3 runs 15 residues. The ends were cut back, 3 bases at V and 1 base at J, with 10 bases in the middle. Germline CDR1 KGHDR, CDR2 SFDVKD. CDR3: CATSDRGIRTDTQYF. The CDR3 DNA sequence: TGTGCCACCAGTGATCGAGGGATCCGCACAGATACGCAGTATTTT.

The chain recombines TRBV3-1 (or the pseudogene TRBV3-2) with TRBJ2-5; D is possibly TRBD2 (5 bases). CDR3 length: 12 residues. Germline V lookup: CDR1 LGHDT, CDR2 YNNKEL (reference sequence). V was clipped by 4 bases and J by 4 bases, with 7 bases between them. CDR3: CASSRERETQYF. For the CDR3, the DNA is TGTGCCAGCAGCCGGGAGAGAGAGACCCAGTACTTC.

This chain connects TRBV7-3 to TRBJ2-4; 8 nucleotides align to TRBD2. V lost 3 bases and J lost 1; bases outside the gene matches: 17. This CDR3 comprises 20 residues. From germline, CDR1 is SGHTA and CDR2 FQGTGA. The chain's CDR3 is CASSLNGGASNPQAKNIQYF. In DNA, the CDR3 is TGTGCCAGCAGCTTGAACGGGGGGGCGTCTAACCCCCAGGCCAAAAACATTCAGTACTTC.

This clone was counted between two and nine times. The CDR3 region is CASIGPPDWAGNTIYF. In DNA form, the CDR3 reads TGTGCCAGTATCGGCCCCCCGGACTGGGCAGGAAACACCATATATTTT. The chain carries TRBV19 and TRBJ1-3; D remains unclear. CDR3 size: 16 residues. Germline V gene sequence: CDR1 LNHDA, CDR2 SQIVND (reference sequence). Trimming removed 7 bases from V and 4 bases from J, with 20 bases in between.

The rearrangement joins TRBV6-6 to TRBJ2-3; 9 bases fit TRBD2. CDR1 MNHNY and CDR2 SVGAGI come from the germline V gene (reference sequence). The CDR3 totals 16 residues. J lost 1 base, V lost 0 bases, and 2 bases had no gene match. CDR3 region: CASSYSQRGGTDTQYF. DNA for the CDR3: TGTGCCAGCAGTTACTCCCAGCGGGGGGGCACAGATACGCAGTATTTT.

This clone was counted between two and nine times. The V gene is TRBV19, the J gene TRBJ1-1, with no clear D. Germline CDR1 LNHDA, CDR2 SQIVND (reference sequence). CDR3 size: 14 residues. The V end was cut by 4 bases, the J end by 4 bases, with 13 bases between. CDR3 loop: CASSTQAGVTEAFF. The DNA of the CDR3 is TGTGCCAGTAGTACCCAGGCGGGTGTCACTGAAGCTTTCTTT.